The clone carrying this T cell receptor (beta chain) showed up many times. Its antigen is still unknown. Sequencing was performed with immunoSEQ multiplex PCR; in TCRdb, only in-frame clones are kept and a portion is missing. Of around 94,000 clones listed, 60% to 85% are singletons. The source of the sample is a study of Ad26.COV2.S vaccination and SARS-CoV-2 variants. Study-wide results and caveats: The TCR breadth and depth analyses may have understated or missed part of the total T cell responses. Vaccinees displayed broader spike-specific TCR repertoires than placebo recipients. Post-vaccination breadth of spike-specific CD8+ and CD4+ T cell responses was reportedly substantial.

CDR3 length: 13 amino acids. CDR1 and CDR2 (germline): SNHLY, FYNNEI. The receptor's source is a human donor who had recovered from COVID-19. V gene TRBV2 combines with J gene TRBJ2-1; the match to TRBD1 covers 10 bases. This sample comprised peripheral blood, obtained after recovery from COVID-19. In DNA, the CDR3 is TGTACCTCCCGGGACAGGGGTTACAATGAGCAGTTCTTC. It yields the protein CTSRDRGYNEQFF.